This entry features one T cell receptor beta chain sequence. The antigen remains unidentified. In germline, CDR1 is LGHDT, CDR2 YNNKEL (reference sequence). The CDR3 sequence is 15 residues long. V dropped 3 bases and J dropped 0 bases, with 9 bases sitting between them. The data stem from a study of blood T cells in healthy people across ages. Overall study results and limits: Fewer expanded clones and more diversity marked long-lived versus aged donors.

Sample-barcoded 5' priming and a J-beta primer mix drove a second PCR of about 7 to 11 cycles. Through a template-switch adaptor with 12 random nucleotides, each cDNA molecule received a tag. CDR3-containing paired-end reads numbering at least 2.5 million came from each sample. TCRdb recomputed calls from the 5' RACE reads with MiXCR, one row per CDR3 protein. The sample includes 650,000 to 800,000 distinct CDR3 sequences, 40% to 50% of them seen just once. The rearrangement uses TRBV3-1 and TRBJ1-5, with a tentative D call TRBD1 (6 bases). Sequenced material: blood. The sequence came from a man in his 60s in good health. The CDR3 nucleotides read TGTGCCAGCAGCCAGGGACAATATAGCAATCAGCCCCAGCATTTT. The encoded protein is CASSQGQYSNQPQHF. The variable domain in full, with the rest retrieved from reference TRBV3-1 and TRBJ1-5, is DTAVSQTPKYLVTQMGNDKSIKCEQNLGHDTMYWYKQDSKKFLKIMFSYNNKELIINETVPNRFSPKSPDKAHLNLHINSLELGDSAVYFCASSQGQYSNQPQHFGDGTRLSIL.